Listed here are 32 T cell receptor beta chains from one sample, sequenced in a study of T cells in localized non-small cell lung cancer. Libraries were prepared by immunoSEQ multiplex PCR; TCRdb keeps only in-frame clonotypes and omits some of them. In the table there are approximately 29,000 clones, approximately 90% of which are singletons. Here the sequenced sample was peripheral blood, taken before any cancer treatment. These receptor sequences come from a male donor aged 60 or over with stage I lung adenocarcinoma.

This chain links TRBV7-6 with TRBJ2-7; D possibly matches TRBD1 or TRBD2 (6 bases each). CDR3 length equals 18 residues. V was shortened by 1 base and J by 0 bases, with 19 bases between the two germline ends. Germline CDR1 and CDR2: SGHVS and FNYEAQ. CDR3 coding DNA: TGTGCCAGCAGCTTAGAGGGACCGGGGGACATTGACTCCTACGAGCAGTACTTC. It is translated as CASSLEGPGDIDSYEQYF.

The J gene is TRBJ1-6, the V gene TRBV18; 8 positions match TRBD1. This CDR3 spans 17 amino acids. Trimming cost V 0 bases and J 8 bases; bases outside gene matches: 9. Germline CDR1 KGHSH, CDR2 LQKENI. The DNA of the CDR3 is TGTGCCAGCTCACCACCCCGGGGCCAGGGGGCAGATTCACCCCTCCACTTT. It codes for CASSPPRGQGADSPLHF.

The rearrangement links TRBV18 to TRBJ1-2; the D gene is possibly TRBD1 (5 bases). V was clipped by 3 bases and J by 5 bases, with 22 bases between them. Germline values: CDR1 KGHSH, CDR2 LQKENI. This CDR3 comprises 17 residues. The CDR3 is CASSPPVHVREEYGYTF. CDR3 nucleotides: TGTGCCAGCTCACCCCCCGTCCATGTCAGGGAAGAGTATGGCTACACCTTC.

The chain employs TRBV6-6 and TRBJ2-7; 7 bases match TRBD1. Trimming took 6 bases from V and 5 from J; bases not matched to a gene: 4. The germline V gene has CDR1 MNHNY and CDR2 SVGAGI (reference sequence). The CDR3 consists of 12 residues. In nucleotides, the CDR3 is TGTGCCAGCAGGACAGGGCTCAACGAGCAGTACTTC. Protein sequence: CASRTGLNEQYF.

The J gene is TRBJ2-7, the V gene TRBV7-9; 7 nucleotides agree with TRBD1. CDR1 and CDR2 (germline): SEHNR, FQNEAQ (reference sequence). This CDR3 has 13 residues. V lost 1 base to trimming and J lost 5 bases; unmatched junction nucleotides: 2. The CDR3 DNA reads as TGTGCCAGCAGCTTAGGGACAGGTGACGAGCAGTACTTC. Protein product: CASSLGTGDEQYF.

V usage is TRBV7-6 and J usage is TRBJ2-1; 9 bases are a match to TRBD1. After removal of 2 bases from V and 8 bases from J, the junction contained 10 bases not matched to a gene. The CDR3 length is 16 residues. Germline CDR1 reads SGHVS; CDR2 reads FNYEAQ. In DNA, the CDR3 is TGTGCCAGCAGCTTATCCCCTCTGGGACAGGGAGATGAGCAGTTCTTC. It specifies CASSLSPLGQGDEQFF.

This clone was detected only a few times. The chain couples TRBV4-1 to TRBJ1-1; D gene uncertain. The ends were cut back, 0 bases at V and 10 bases at J, with 12 bases in the middle. Looked up from germline, CDR1 is MGHRA and CDR2 is YSYEKL. This CDR3 region has 13 residues. CDR3: CASSQDFAGRAFF. Written as DNA, the CDR3 is TGCGCCAGCAGCCAAGATTTTGCAGGACGAGCTTTCTTT.

J is TRBJ1-2 and V is TRBV21-1. TRBV21-1 is a recognized pseudogene. The CDR3 totals 11 residues. The CDR3 is CASSGLDGYTF. CDR3 sequence (DNA): TGTGCCAGCAGCGGGTTGGATGGCTACACCTTC.

This chain uses TRBV5-4 with TRBJ1-5; TRBD1 aligns across 10 bases. Germline values: CDR1 SGHNT, CDR2 YYREEE (reference sequence). Unmatched junction bases numbered 4, after V lost 3 bases and J lost 4 bases. The CDR3 covers 15 residues. The CDR3 is CASSSDRGQNQPQHF. In DNA form, the CDR3 reads TGTGCCAGCAGCTCCGACAGGGGGCAGAATCAGCCCCAGCATTTT.

The chain employs TRBV10-1 and TRBJ1-5, with D hard to call. Germline values: CDR1 WNHNN, CDR2 SYGVQD (reference sequence). CDR3 size: 12 residues. Trimming pared 5 bases from V and 6 bases from J, leaving 8 bases between. The CDR3 loop is CASSPRVQPQHF. The CDR3 coding sequence is TGCGCCAGCAGTCCGAGGGTTCAGCCCCAGCATTTT.

This chain links TRBV2 with TRBJ1-6; weak D call: TRBD1 (5 bases). This CDR3 has 16 amino acids. In germline, CDR1 is SNHLY, CDR2 FYNNEI. V was pared by 7 bases and J by 8 bases, with 21 bases between. The CDR3 sequence is CASKHQGGSTDSPLHF. CDR3 bases: TGTGCCAGCAAACATCAGGGAGGAAGTACTGATTCACCCCTCCACTTT.

J is TRBJ1-3 and V is TRBV27, with 7 bases fitting TRBD1. This CDR3 region has 14 residues. J was trimmed by 7 bases and V by 6 bases; bases with no gene match: 9. The germline V gene has CDR1 MNHEY and CDR2 SMNVEV (reference sequence). CDR3: CASSPRTGWNTIYF. The CDR3 bases are TGTGCCAGCAGCCCCCGGACAGGATGGAACACCATATATTTT.

The chain uses TRBV5-4 and TRBJ2-5; TRBD2 agrees at 10 bases. The CDR3 has 14 residues. V gave up 10 bases and J gave up 5 bases; unmatched junction bases: 11. CDR1 is SGHNT, CDR2 YYREEE, per germline (reference sequence). CDR3 DNA: TGTGCCGCCTGGGAGCGGGGGGGCCGGGAGACCCAGTACTTC. It codes for CAAWERGGRETQYF.

The CDR3 bases are TGTGCCAGCAGTCGACTAGCGGGGTTTCCCGGGGAGCTGTTTTTT. Amino acids: CASSRLAGFPGELFF. The chain couples TRBV28 to TRBJ2-2; 11 bases align to TRBD2. V shed 5 bases and J 6 bases; nucleotides not matched to a gene: 5. This CDR3 spans 15 amino acids. The V gene's germline CDR1 is MDHEN and CDR2 SYDVKM.

The chain is built from TRBV5-1 and TRBJ1-4; a possible D gene is TRBD1 (5 bases). Germline CDR1 reads SGHRS; CDR2 reads YFSETQ. There are 15 residues in the CDR3. Trimming took off 6 bases at V and 7 bases at J, with 19 bases between the two ends. The CDR3 nucleotides are TGCGCCAGCACGCCGACAGATCCACGCGGTGAAAAACTGTTTTTT. This sequence encodes CASTPTDPRGEKLFF.

The chain has TRBV15 and TRBJ2-7; D uncertain. The ends were cut back, 1 base at V and 0 bases at J, with 13 bases in the middle. The CDR3 contains 16 residues. Per germline, CDR1 LNHNV and CDR2 YYDKDF (reference sequence). CDR3 residues: CATSRVSQHSSYEQYF. The CDR3 bases are TGTGCCACCAGCAGAGTTTCACAGCATAGCTCCTACGAGCAGTACTTC.

This clone was seen a handful of times. This chain connects TRBV19 to TRBJ2-2; no reliable D call. CDR1 LNHDA and CDR2 SQIVND come from the germline V gene (reference sequence). The CDR3 totals 11 residues. Trimming pared 5 bases from V and 8 bases from J, leaving 6 bases between. Here the CDR3 DNA reads TGTGCCAGTAGTTCCCGGGGGGAGCTGTTTTTT. It encodes CASSSRGELFF.

The V gene is TRBV14, the J gene TRBJ1-2, with D uncertain. Trimming shortened V by 3 bases and J by 9 bases, and 17 bases separated the two germline ends. The CDR3 consists of 14 residues. Germline V gene lookup returns CDR1 SGHDN and CDR2 FVKESK. CDR3 in amino acids: CASSQDAGILRYTF. In nucleotides, the CDR3 is TGTGCCAGCAGCCAGGACGCGGGAATTCTGCGCTACACCTTC.

The chain recombines TRBV19 with TRBJ1-5, with D maybe TRBD1 (5 bases). CDR3 size: 16 residues. V lost 3 bases and J lost 1, with 13 bases in between. Germline-derived CDR1 and CDR2 are LNHDA and SQIVND (reference sequence). The CDR3 here is CASSMRGELSNQPQHF. The CDR3 DNA sequence: TGTGCCAGTAGTATGAGAGGGGAATTAAGCAATCAGCCCCAGCATTTT.

This chain joins TRBV18 and TRBJ2-1; D gene unclear. CDR1 is KGHSH, CDR2 LQKENI, per germline. Deletions cut 0 bases from V and 6 bases from J, with 12 bases between. The CDR3 contains 15 residues. Here the CDR3 reads CASSPPSSPGNEQFF. CDR3 in DNA: TGTGCCAGCTCACCACCAAGTTCACCGGGCAATGAGCAGTTCTTC.

The chain has TRBV30 and TRBJ2-6; no definite D call. With 4 bases removed from V and 0 bases from J, the gap between germline ends came to 13 bases. The CDR3 has 16 residues. Germline V CDR1 and CDR2: GTSNPN, SVGIG (reference sequence). CDR3 coding DNA: TGTGCCTGGAAGGTCGCTGCTTTCTCTGGGGCCAACGTCCTGACTTTC. It codes for CAWKVAAFSGANVLTF.

V usage is TRBV2 and J usage is TRBJ2-7; D not resolved. The CDR3 consists of 12 residues. Looked up from germline, CDR1 is SNHLY and CDR2 is FYNNEI. Trimming stripped 7 bases from V and 3 bases from J, with 10 bases between. CDR3 protein: CASTDVGYEQYF. DNA of the CDR3: TGTGCCAGCACCGACGTAGGCTACGAGCAGTACTTC.

The chain employs TRBV19 and TRBJ1-4, with a weak D call TRBD1 (5 bases). The CDR3 is 13 amino acids. Trimming pared 7 bases from V and 4 bases from J, leaving 10 bases between. From germline, CDR1 is LNHDA and CDR2 SQIVND (reference sequence). Here the CDR3 reads CASTGTSNEKLFF. Here the CDR3 DNA reads TGTGCCAGTACCGGGACGAGTAATGAAAAACTGTTTTTT.

In DNA, the CDR3 is TGCGCCAGCAGCCAAGATGGGGGCAGTCGGAGTTATAATTCACCCCTCCACTTT. Its translation is CASSQDGGSRSYNSPLHF. This rearrangement joins TRBV4-3 to TRBJ1-6, with D possibly matching TRBD1 (6 bases). V was cut by 0 bases and J by 4 bases, with 16 bases left in between. The CDR3 sequence is 18 residues long. The germline gives CDR1 LGHNA, CDR2 YSLEER.

Only one count was recorded for this clone. This chain uses TRBV14 with TRBJ2-7, with 7 bases lining up with TRBD2. Germline trimming cut 0 bases from V and 1 base from J; bases unmatched to any gene: 6. CDR1 and CDR2 (germline): SGHDN, FVKESK. The CDR3 consists of 16 residues. The CDR3 region is CASSQDFGGWSYEQYF. The CDR3 region has the DNA TGTGCCAGCAGCCAAGACTTCGGGGGGTGGTCCTACGAGCAGTACTTC.

The V gene is TRBV28, the J gene TRBJ2-7; D possibly corresponds to TRBD1 (5 bases). This CDR3 contains 15 residues. V was trimmed by 5 bases and J by 2 bases, leaving 16 bases between them. Germline values: CDR1 MDHEN, CDR2 SYDVKM. CDR3 in amino acids: CASSPPGLRTYEQYF. CDR3 in DNA: TGTGCCAGCAGTCCTCCAGGGTTACGGACCTACGAGCAGTACTTC.

This chain links TRBV7-6 with TRBJ2-5; 9 nucleotides align to TRBD2. The CDR3 has 17 amino acids. After removal of 5 bases from V and 5 bases from J, the junction contained 15 bases not matched to a gene. Per the germline V gene, CDR1 is SGHVS and CDR2 is FNYEAQ. CDR3 protein: CASSPMGGGALVETQYF. The CDR3 DNA follows: TGTGCCAGCAGCCCGATGGGCGGGGGGGCCTTAGTGGAGACCCAGTACTTC.

The CDR3 sequence is CAWSLWTGSDEAFF. In nucleotides, the CDR3 is TGTGCCTGGAGTCTGTGGACAGGGAGTGATGAAGCTTTCTTT. The V gene is TRBV30, the J gene TRBJ1-1, with TRBD1 matching over 8 bases. This CDR3 is built from 14 residues. The germline gives CDR1 GTSNPN, CDR2 SVGIG (reference sequence). V lost 2 bases, J lost 7 bases, and 9 bases stayed unmatched.

The chain links TRBV2 to TRBJ1-1; D might be TRBD1 (5 bases). The ends were cut back, 4 bases at V and 2 bases at J, with 17 bases in the middle. Per the germline V gene, CDR1 is SNHLY and CDR2 is FYNNEI. The CDR3 is made up of 16 amino acids. In DNA form, the CDR3 reads TGTGCCAGCAGTGTTGTGGAATTTGGGGCTAACACTGAAGCTTTCTTT. Amino acids: CASSVVEFGANTEAFF.

The chain couples TRBV4-3 to TRBJ2-1; 7 positions agree with TRBD1. Germline V gene data show CDR1 as LGHNA and CDR2 as YSLEER. J lost 5 bases, V lost 4 bases, and 8 bases had no gene match. The CDR3 is 15 residues long. The DNA for the CDR3 is TGCGCCAGCAGCCCCCGGGCAGGGGGAAACAATGAGCAGTTCTTC. Protein product: CASSPRAGGNNEQFF.

This clone was counted once. The chain is built from TRBV5-1 and TRBJ2-7; a weak D match, TRBD1 (6 bases). V was cut by 4 bases and J by 2 bases, with 13 bases left in between. Germline V lookup: CDR1 SGHRS, CDR2 YFSETQ. This CDR3 has 14 residues. This chain's CDR3 is CASSPRTVTYEQYF. CDR3 nucleotide sequence: TGCGCCAGCAGCCCACGGACAGTTACCTACGAGCAGTACTTC.

This clone came up a few times. The V call is TRBV18, the J call TRBJ2-7; D is possibly TRBD2 (6 bases). V was cut by 3 bases and J by 5 bases, with 11 bases left in between. Looked up from germline, CDR1 is KGHSH and CDR2 is LQKENI. The CDR3 runs 13 residues. The CDR3 protein is CASSPRRGHEQYF. The CDR3 region has the DNA TGTGCCAGCTCACCCCGGAGGGGCCACGAGCAGTACTTC.